Listed below are T cell receptor beta chains from one sample, sequenced in a study of T-cell reconstitution after alpha-beta-depleted transplantation in children. TCRdb processed the PCR reads anew with MiXCR; each CDR3 protein has one entry. The repertoire holds about 240,000 distinct CDR3 sequences, with around 12% as singletons. The sample consisted of PBMCs from the stem cell graft donor, taken from the stem cell graft. These receptor sequences come from a human donor who donated a stem cell graft to a child with acute lymphoblastic leukemia. CDR3s include the opening cysteine and the closing phenylalanine or tryptophan. Each record gives: J gene, clone size, V gene, D gene, CDR3 protein, CDR3 DNA. A D gene is named only where the DNA matches it firmly. Part of the rows lack a size; the others show once, few, many or a class for expanded clones.

j_call: TRBJ1-3
clone_size: many
v_call: TRBV5-1
d_call: .
cdr3_aa: CASSLLGNGNTIYF
cdr3_nt: TGCGCCAGCAGCTTGCTTGGGAATGGAAACACCATATATTTT

j_call: TRBJ2-7
clone_size: many
v_call: TRBV5-1
d_call: .
cdr3_aa: CASSQDYYEQYF
cdr3_nt: TGCGCCAGCAGCCAGGACTATTACGAGCAGTACTTC

j_call: TRBJ2-1
clone_size: many
v_call: TRBV7-2
d_call: .
cdr3_aa: CASSLAVFSYNEQFF
cdr3_nt: TGTGCCAGCAGCTTAGCGGTTTTCTCCTACAATGAGCAGTTCTTC

j_call: TRBJ1-6
clone_size: many
v_call: TRBV6-1
d_call: .
cdr3_aa: CASSLIKGLGSPLHF
cdr3_nt: TGTGCCAGCAGCCTGATTAAGGGCCTTGGTTCACCCCTCCACTTT

j_call: TRBJ2-3
clone_size: many
v_call: TRBV10-3
d_call: .
cdr3_aa: CAISLYATSTDTQYF
cdr3_nt: TGTGCCATCAGCCTCTACGCCACTAGCACAGATACGCAGTATTTT

j_call: TRBJ2-5
clone_size: many
v_call: TRBV20-1
d_call: .
cdr3_aa: CSANNPGGQETQYF
cdr3_nt: TGCAGTGCTAATAACCCAGGGGGGCAAGAGACCCAGTACTTC

j_call: TRBJ2-6
clone_size: few
v_call: TRBV4-2
d_call: .
cdr3_aa: CASSQEGGGWRANVLTF
cdr3_nt: TGTGCCAGCAGCCAAGAAGGGGGGGGGTGGAGAGCCAACGTCCTGACTTTC

j_call: TRBJ2-2
clone_size: many
v_call: TRBV12-3/TRBV12-4
d_call: .
cdr3_aa: CASRPTGIAGELFF
cdr3_nt: TGTGCCAGCAGGCCCACAGGGATCGCCGGGGAGCTGTTTTTT

j_call: TRBJ2-4
clone_size: .
v_call: TRBV25-1
d_call: .
cdr3_aa: CAMGLLNVLQNIQYF
cdr3_nt: TGTGCCATGGGCCTTTTGAATGTGCTCCAAAACATTCAGTACTTC

j_call: TRBJ1-4
clone_size: many
v_call: TRBV4-2
d_call: .
cdr3_aa: CASSPNRVGEKLFF
cdr3_nt: TGTGCCAGCAGCCCTAACAGGGTCGGCGAAAAACTGTTTTTT

j_call: TRBJ2-7
clone_size: many
v_call: TRBV20-1
d_call: .
cdr3_aa: CSAISGPKPYEQYF
cdr3_nt: TGCAGTGCTATTTCGGGTCCTAAGCCCTACGAGCAGTACTTC

j_call: TRBJ1-1
clone_size: few
v_call: TRBV18
d_call: .
cdr3_aa: CASSLQLQNTEAFF
cdr3_nt: TGTGCCAGCTCTCTGCAGCTCCAGAACACTGAAGCTTTCTTT

j_call: TRBJ2-3
clone_size: few
v_call: TRBV5-1
d_call: TRBD1
cdr3_aa: CASSSGGWTDTQYF
cdr3_nt: TGCGCCAGCAGCTCAGGGGGCTGGACAGATACGCAGTATTTT

j_call: TRBJ2-6
clone_size: many
v_call: TRBV12-3/TRBV12-4
d_call: .
cdr3_aa: CASTPVGGGANVLTF
cdr3_nt: TGTGCCAGCACCCCGGTCGGGGGTGGGGCCAACGTCCTGACTTTC

j_call: TRBJ2-7
clone_size: .
v_call: TRBV12-2
d_call: .
cdr3_aa: CASRFSPFGIYEQYF
cdr3_nt: TGTGCAAGTCGCTTTTCCCCCTTTGGGATCTACGAGCAGTACTTC

j_call: TRBJ1-1
clone_size: many
v_call: TRBV6-2/TRBV6-3
d_call: .
cdr3_aa: CASSSERGTEAFF
cdr3_nt: TGTGCCAGCAGTTCAGAGAGGGGGACTGAAGCTTTCTTT

j_call: TRBJ2-1
clone_size: many
v_call: TRBV9
d_call: .
cdr3_aa: CASSVVEGSVDEQFF
cdr3_nt: TGTGCCAGCAGCGTAGTTGAGGGTTCCGTTGATGAGCAGTTCTTC

j_call: TRBJ2-1
clone_size: many
v_call: TRBV11-2
d_call: .
cdr3_aa: CASSLGRSFYNEQFF
cdr3_nt: TGTGCCAGCAGCTTAGGGCGGAGTTTTTACAATGAGCAGTTCTTC

j_call: TRBJ1-1
clone_size: many
v_call: TRBV5-1
d_call: TRBD1
cdr3_aa: CASSLAGQGATEAFF
cdr3_nt: TGCGCCAGCAGCTTGGCCGGACAGGGAGCCACTGAAGCTTTCTTT

j_call: TRBJ2-6
clone_size: .
v_call: TRBV11-2
d_call: .
cdr3_aa: CASSSQGFDFSGANVLTF
cdr3_nt: TGTGCCAGCAGCTCCCAGGGTTTCGACTTCTCTGGGGCCAACGTCCTGACTTTC

j_call: TRBJ1-2
clone_size: many
v_call: TRBV5-1
d_call: TRBD1
cdr3_aa: CASSSKNPGQLYGYTF
cdr3_nt: TGCGCCAGCAGCTCAAAAAACCCGGGACAGCTCTATGGCTACACCTTC

j_call: TRBJ2-7
clone_size: .
v_call: TRBV28
d_call: .
cdr3_aa: CASSLFGTPGQYF
cdr3_nt: TGTGCCAGCAGTTTATTCGGGACCCCCGGGCAGTACTTC

j_call: TRBJ2-1
clone_size: .
v_call: TRBV2
d_call: .
cdr3_aa: CASSDPVGPQFF
cdr3_nt: TGTGCCAGCAGTGATCCGGTTGGGCCGCAGTTCTTC

j_call: TRBJ2-7
clone_size: many
v_call: TRBV6-5
d_call: .
cdr3_aa: CASSHPPGPQRGEQYF
cdr3_nt: TGTGCCAGCAGCCATCCGCCGGGACCCCAAAGGGGAGAGCAGTACTTC

j_call: TRBJ2-1
clone_size: many
v_call: TRBV24-1
d_call: .
cdr3_aa: CATGEGGSYNEQFF
cdr3_nt: TGTGCCACCGGGGAGGGGGGCTCCTACAATGAGCAGTTCTTC

j_call: TRBJ2-2
clone_size: many
v_call: TRBV9
d_call: .
cdr3_aa: CASSFGTANTGELFF
cdr3_nt: TGTGCCAGCAGCTTTGGGACGGCGAACACCGGGGAGCTGTTTTTT

j_call: TRBJ1-1
clone_size: many
v_call: TRBV10-3
d_call: .
cdr3_aa: CAISESGRSDTEAFF
cdr3_nt: TGTGCCATCAGTGAGTCGGGGAGGTCGGACACTGAAGCTTTCTTT

j_call: TRBJ2-5
clone_size: many
v_call: TRBV7-2
d_call: TRBD1
cdr3_aa: CASSLARDRRQTQYF
cdr3_nt: TGTGCCAGCAGCTTAGCCCGGGACAGGAGGCAGACCCAGTACTTC

j_call: TRBJ2-7
clone_size: many
v_call: TRBV4-3
d_call: .
cdr3_aa: CASSQKGIGDGGNEQYF
cdr3_nt: TGCGCCAGCAGCCAAAAGGGAATAGGGGACGGTGGAAACGAGCAGTACTTC